This T cell receptor beta chain was recorded in a study of spatial heterogeneity in lung cancer. The study's findings and limits: Ubiquitous expanded tumor TCRs surfaced in blood more at resection than they did at follow-up.

Time point described: sample taken at primary tumor resection. The donors, 60 to 80 patients with untreated early-stage non-small cell lung cancer, provided the samples. A single record per CDR3 protein comes from TCRdb applying MiXCR to the 5' RACE reads. The data show tens of thousands of distinct CDR3 sequences, about 13% seen once. Comments on this clonotype: Its antigen remains unknown.

Sequenced material: PBMCs, taken at surgery. This TCR derives from a male donor with early-stage non-small cell lung cancer.

CDR3 protein: CASRGQGRTEAFF. For the CDR3, the DNA is TGTGCCAGCAGAGGACAGGGGAGGACTGAAGCTTTCTTT. This sequence joins TRBV28 and TRBJ1-1; 9 bases agree with TRBD1. The CDR3 contains 13 residues. V lost 6 bases to trimming and J lost 5 bases; unmatched junction nucleotides: 4. CDR1 MDHEN and CDR2 SYDVKM come from the germline V gene. The complete variable domain, with remaining parts taken from reference TRBV28 and TRBJ1-1, reads DVKVTQSSRYLVKRTGEKVFLECVQDMDHENMFWYRQDPGLGLRLIYFSYDVKMKEKGDIPEGYSVSREKKERFSLILESASTNQTSMYLCASRGQGRTEAFFGQGTRLTVV.